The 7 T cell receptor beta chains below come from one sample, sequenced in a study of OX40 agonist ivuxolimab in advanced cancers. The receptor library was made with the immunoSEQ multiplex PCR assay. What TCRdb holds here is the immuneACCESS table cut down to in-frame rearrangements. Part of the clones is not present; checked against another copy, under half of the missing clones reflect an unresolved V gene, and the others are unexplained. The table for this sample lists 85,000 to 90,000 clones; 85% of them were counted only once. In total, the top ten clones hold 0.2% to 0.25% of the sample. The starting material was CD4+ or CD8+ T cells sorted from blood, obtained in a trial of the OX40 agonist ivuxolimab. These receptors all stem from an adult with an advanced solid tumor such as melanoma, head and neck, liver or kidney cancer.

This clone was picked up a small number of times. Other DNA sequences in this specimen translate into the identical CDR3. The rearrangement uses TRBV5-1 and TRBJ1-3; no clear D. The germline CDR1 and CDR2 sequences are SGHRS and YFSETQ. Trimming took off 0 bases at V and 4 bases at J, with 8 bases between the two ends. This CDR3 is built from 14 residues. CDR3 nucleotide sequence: TGCGCCAGCAGCTTGGCAGGTTACGGAAACACCATATATTTT. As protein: CASSLAGYGNTIYF. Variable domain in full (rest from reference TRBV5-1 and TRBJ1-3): KAGVTQTPRYLIKTRGQQVTLSCSPISGHRSVSWYQQTPGQGLQFLFEYFSETQRNKGNFPGRFSGRQFSNSRSEMNVSTLELGDSALYLCASSLAGYGNTIYFGEGSWLTVV.

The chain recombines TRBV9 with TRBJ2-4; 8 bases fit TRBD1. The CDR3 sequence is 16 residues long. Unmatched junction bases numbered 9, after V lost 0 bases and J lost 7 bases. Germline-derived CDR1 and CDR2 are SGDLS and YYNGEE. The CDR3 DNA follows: TGTGCCAGCAGCGTAGGGACAGGGATATTGGGGAACATTCAGTACTTC. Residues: CASSVGTGILGNIQYF.

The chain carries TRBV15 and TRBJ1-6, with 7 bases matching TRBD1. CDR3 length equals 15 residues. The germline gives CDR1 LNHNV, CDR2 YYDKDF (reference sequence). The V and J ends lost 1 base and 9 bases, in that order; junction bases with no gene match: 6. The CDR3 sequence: CATSRVQGGISPLHF. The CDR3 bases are TGTGCCACCAGCAGAGTGCAGGGGGGGATTTCACCCCTCCACTTT.

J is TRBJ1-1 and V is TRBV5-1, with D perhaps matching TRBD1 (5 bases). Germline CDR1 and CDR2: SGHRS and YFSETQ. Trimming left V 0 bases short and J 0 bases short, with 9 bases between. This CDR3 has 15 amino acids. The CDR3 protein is CASSLDMGVNTEAFF. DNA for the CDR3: TGCGCCAGCAGCTTGGACATGGGGGTGAACACTGAAGCTTTCTTT. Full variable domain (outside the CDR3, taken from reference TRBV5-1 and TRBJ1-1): KAGVTQTPRYLIKTRGQQVTLSCSPISGHRSVSWYQQTPGQGLQFLFEYFSETQRNKGNFPGRFSGRQFSNSRSEMNVSTLELGDSALYLCASSLDMGVNTEAFFGQGTRLTVV.

CDR3 nucleotides: TGTGCCAGCTCACCCGGACAGGGCCAGCCCCAGCATTTT. Amino acids: CASSPGQGQPQHF. The chain links TRBV18 to TRBJ1-5, with 8 positions matching TRBD1. V was pared by 3 bases and J by 7 bases, with 2 bases of the junction left unmatched. This CDR3 spans 13 amino acids. Per germline, CDR1 KGHSH and CDR2 LQKENI.

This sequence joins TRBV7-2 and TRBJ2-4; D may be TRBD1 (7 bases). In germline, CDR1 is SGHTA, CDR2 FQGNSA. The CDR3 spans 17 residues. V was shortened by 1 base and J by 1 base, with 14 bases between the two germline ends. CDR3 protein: CASSLDRPGGAKNIQYF. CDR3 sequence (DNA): TGTGCCAGCAGCTTAGATAGGCCAGGGGGGGCCAAAAACATTCAGTACTTC. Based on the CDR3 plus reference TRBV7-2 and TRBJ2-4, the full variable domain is GAGVSQSPSNKVTEKGKDVELRCDPISGHTALYWYRQSLGQGLEFLIYFQGNSAPDKSGLPSDRFSAERTGGSVSTLTIQRTQQEDSAVYLCASSLDRPGGAKNIQYFGAGTRLSVL.

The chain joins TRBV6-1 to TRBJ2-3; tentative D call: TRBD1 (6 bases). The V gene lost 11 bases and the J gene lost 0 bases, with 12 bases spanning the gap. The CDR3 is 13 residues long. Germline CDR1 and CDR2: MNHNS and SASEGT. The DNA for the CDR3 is TGTGCCGCACAGGGCGGGAGCACAGATACGCAGTATTTT. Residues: CAAQGGSTDTQYF.